Sequencing of this TCR beta chain was carried out in a study of cytomegalovirus exposure and HLA in healthy donors. The wider study: Early release data held 85 million to 95 million unique TCRs from HLA-typed donors.

Germline trimming cut 5 bases from V and 4 bases from J; bases unmatched to any gene: 8. The CDR3 contains 14 residues. Germline V CDR1 and CDR2: MDHEN, SYDVKM. The study, taken as a whole, reports: The authors later found TCR association rates varying by HLA locus, with DRB1 most and HLA-C fewest. Equally common other TCR beta chains were less clonally expanded than HLA-associated ones, a later analysis found. As was reported, the classifier diagnosed cytomegalovirus status with high specificity and sensitivity.

Primers for the PCR totalled 60 Vbeta and 13 Jbeta. The method was immunoSEQ multiplex PCR; TCRdb's version includes in-frame clones alone and lacks a portion of them. The table has 85,000 to 100,000 clones, approximately 81% seen once. On this clone itself: Its target is unknown.

This receptor was identified in a woman aged 40-49 years in good health and CMV-seropositive. This chain links TRBV28 with TRBJ2-7, with 7 positions matching TRBD1. The sequenced material came from PBMCs. The CDR3 reads CASSDDRVGYEQYF. Here the CDR3 DNA reads TGTGCCAGCAGTGACGACAGGGTTGGTTACGAGCAGTACTTC.